Presented here are 32 T cell receptor beta chains from one specimen sequenced in a study of T-cell memory formation after mild COVID-19. One entry per CDR3 protein results from TCRdb running MiXCR on the 5' RACE reads. The sample contains 500,000 to 550,000 distinct CDR3 sequences, roughly 22% of which appear only once. The sequencing sample was made of PBMCs or a T cell subset sorted from them (not recorded which). The receptors derive from an adult woman who had mild COVID-19 (a few samples of this study predate the infection). Cell type and time point are not known.

This clonotype was picked up a small number of times. The rearrangement links TRBV10-3 to TRBJ1-3; 8 nucleotides agree with TRBD1. V dropped 2 bases and J dropped 5; count of bases not matched to a gene: 11. From germline, CDR1 is ENHRY and CDR2 SYGVKD. The CDR3 totals 17 residues. For the CDR3, the DNA is TGTGCCATCAGTGAGCCCGCAGGGGGCCTTCGACGAAACACCATATATTTT. Protein product: CAISEPAGGLRRNTIYF.

The rearrangement links TRBV6-1 to TRBJ1-3; 10 bases are a match to TRBD1. Trimming at V came to 6 bases and at J to 0 bases, leaving 11 bases not matched to a gene. Germline CDR1 is MNHNS and CDR2 is SASEGT. The CDR3 is 18 amino acids. CDR3 bases: TGTGCCAGCAGAGACTTTGACAGGGGGCGCGTCTCTGGAAACACCATATATTTT. The encoded protein is CASRDFDRGRVSGNTIYF.

This clonotype came up a few times. The chain joins TRBV30 to TRBJ2-7; D is perhaps TRBD1 (5 bases). V lost 0 bases, J lost 4 bases, and 10 bases lay in between. Germline V CDR1 and CDR2: GTSNPN, SVGIG (reference sequence). The CDR3 covers 13 residues. CDR3 sequence: CAWSVGRVYEQYF. CDR3 nucleotides: TGTGCCTGGAGTGTAGGCAGGGTGTACGAGCAGTACTTC. Together with reference TRBV30 and TRBJ2-7, the CDR3 gives the full variable domain: SQTIHQWPATLVQPVGSPLSLECTVEGTSNPNLYWYRQAAGRGLQLLFYSVGIGQISSEVPQNLSASRPQDRQFILSSKKLLLSDSGFYLCAWSVGRVYEQYFGPGTRLTVT.

The V gene is TRBV7-3, the J gene TRBJ2-7, with TRBD2 matching over 8 bases. The V gene's germline CDR1 is SGHTA and CDR2 FQGTGA. V was clipped by 3 bases and J by 6 bases; unmatched bases: 7. The CDR3 totals 14 residues. The CDR3 DNA is TGTGCCAGCAGCTTGACGGGGGGGCTTAGCGAGCAGTACTTC. It specifies CASSLTGGLSEQYF.

This chain uses TRBV7-8 with TRBJ2-2; tentatively, D is TRBD2 (5 bases). The CDR3 length is 16 residues. CDR1 SGHVS and CDR2 FQNEAQ come from the germline V gene. The germline V and J ends were trimmed by 4 bases and 1 base, with 13 bases remaining between them. Here the CDR3 reads CASSSPDGLNTGELFF. In nucleotides, the CDR3 is TGTGCCAGCAGCTCCCCCGACGGACTGAACACCGGGGAGCTGTTTTTT.

The chain employs TRBV4-1 and TRBJ1-5; 7 positions agree with TRBD1. CDR3 length: 16 residues. Looked up from germline, CDR1 is MGHRA and CDR2 is YSYEKL. The V and J ends lost 1 base and 3 bases, in that order; junction bases with no gene match: 6. The CDR3 is CASSQAEGAVNQPQHF. DNA for the CDR3: TGCGCCAGCAGCCAAGCTGAGGGGGCAGTCAATCAGCCCCAGCATTTT.

Only a few counts were recorded for this clonotype. This chain uses TRBV12-3 or TRBV12-4 with TRBJ1-1; 8 bases line up with TRBD1. This CDR3 region has 15 residues. V trimming: 7 bases; J trimming: 0 bases; junction bases outside the gene matches: 7. CDR3 sequence (DNA): TGTGCCAGCAACCCCTCAGGGGGCTTGAACACTGAAGCTTTCTTT. Its translation: CASNPSGGLNTEAFF.

This clonotype was seen a handful of times. The rearrangement links TRBV10-3 to TRBJ2-7, with 10 nucleotides matching TRBD1. This CDR3 contains 12 residues. Germline V gene sequence: CDR1 ENHRY, CDR2 SYGVKD. V lost 6 bases, J lost 5 bases, and 1 base stayed unmatched. The CDR3 sequence is CAIRGTGDEQYF. The CDR3 region has the DNA TGTGCCATCAGGGGGACAGGGGACGAGCAGTACTTC.

The sample holds a few counts of this clonotype. The genes are TRBV7-9 and TRBJ2-3; 9 nucleotides align to TRBD1. Germline CDR1 is SEHNR and CDR2 is FQNEAQ (reference sequence). This CDR3 has 17 amino acids. The V and J ends lost 0 bases and 0 bases, in that order; junction bases with no gene match: 4. Here the CDR3 DNA reads TGTGCCAGCAGCTTAGCGCAGGGACAGGGAAGCACAGATACGCAGTATTTT. This codes for CASSLAQGQGSTDTQYF.

The CDR3 here is CSVEVFGSPLFRTQYF. The CDR3 DNA is TGCAGCGTTGAAGTGTTTGGCAGCCCCCTTTTTCGGACCCAGTACTTC. The rearrangement joins TRBV29-1 to TRBJ2-5; D not resolved. Germline CDR1 is SQVTM and CDR2 is ANQGSEA. Deletions cut 1 base from V and 7 bases from J, with 22 bases between. There are 16 residues in the CDR3.

This clonotype has just a few counts. This rearrangement joins TRBV5-6 to TRBJ1-4; D is ambiguous. The CDR3 loop spans 14 amino acids. Germline V gene lookup returns CDR1 SGHDT and CDR2 YYEEEE. V lost 3 bases, J lost 7 bases, and 13 bases lay in between. Here the CDR3 DNA reads TGTGCCAGCAGCTCCGACATGGGCGGTGAAAAACTGTTTTTT. It is translated as CASSSDMGGEKLFF.

This clonotype has more than one count but fewer than ten. This sequence joins TRBV11-2 and TRBJ2-1; 7 nucleotides match TRBD1. V shed 5 bases and J 6 bases; nucleotides not matched to a gene: 7. The CDR3 contains 14 residues. Germline CDR1 SGHAT, CDR2 FQNNGV. The DNA of the CDR3 is TGTGCCAGCAGCCCCGCAGGGGGTCTCAATGAGCAGTTCTTC. Encoded protein: CASSPAGGLNEQFF.

The sample holds many counts of this clonotype. V and J are TRBV12-3 or TRBV12-4 and TRBJ2-3; 9 positions agree with TRBD1. This CDR3 spans 14 amino acids. After removal of 1 base from V and 8 bases from J, the junction contained 4 bases not matched to a gene. CDR3 sequence reads: CASSLGTGGVTQYF. As DNA, the CDR3 is TGTGCCAGCAGTTTAGGTACAGGGGGCGTTACGCAGTATTTT.

V usage is TRBV12-3 or TRBV12-4 and J usage is TRBJ2-7; 8 bases match TRBD2. J lost 3 bases, V lost 9 bases, and 10 bases had no gene match. This CDR3 region has 14 residues. The CDR3 DNA follows: TGTGCCAGTTCAAACGGAGCGGGAGACTACGAGCAGTACTTC. Residues: CASSNGAGDYEQYF.

This clonotype was counted only a few times. The chain couples TRBV3-1 to TRBJ1-2; 7 bases line up with TRBD1. The CDR3 has 12 amino acids. Germline lookup yields CDR1 LGHDT and CDR2 YNNKEL (reference sequence). V shed 3 bases, J shed 6 bases, and the junction held 1 base outside the gene matches. This CDR3 is CASSHTGDGYTF. The CDR3 DNA follows: TGTGCCAGCAGCCATACAGGGGATGGCTACACCTTC.

J is TRBJ2-1 and V is TRBV4-3; D gene uncertain. The CDR3 totals 16 residues. CDR1 and CDR2 (germline): LGHNA, YSLEER. The V gene lost 0 bases and the J gene lost 1 base, with 10 bases spanning the gap. The CDR3: CASSQDSGRSYNEQFF. DNA for the CDR3: TGCGCCAGCAGCCAAGATTCCGGACGTTCCTACAATGAGCAGTTCTTC.

J is TRBJ2-2 and V is TRBV7-2; TRBD1 agrees at 9 bases. The junction had 5 bases not matched to a gene; V was cut back by 7 bases and J by 2 bases. The CDR3 consists of 15 residues. Looked up from germline, CDR1 is SGHTA and CDR2 is FQGNSA. The CDR3 reads CASTGQGRNTGELFF. The CDR3 region has the DNA TGTGCCAGCACAGGACAGGGGCGTAACACCGGGGAGCTGTTTTTT.

This clonotype has only a few counts. The chain has TRBV7-2 and TRBJ2-5; 13 bases agree with TRBD2. CDR1 is SGHTA and CDR2 is FQGNSA in the germline V gene. J gave up 2 bases and V 3 bases, and 0 bases lay outside the gene matches. The CDR3 is 15 residues long. The CDR3 DNA sequence: TGTGCCAGCAGCTTGACTAGCGGGGGGCAAGAGACCCAGTACTTC. Residues: CASSLTSGGQETQYF. Based on the CDR3 plus reference TRBV7-2 and TRBJ2-5, the full variable domain is GAGVSQSPSNKVTEKGKDVELRCDPISGHTALYWYRQSLGQGLEFLIYFQGNSAPDKSGLPSDRFSAERTGGSVSTLTIQRTQQEDSAVYLCASSLTSGGQETQYFGPGTRLLVL.

There are many counts of this clonotype. J is TRBJ2-7 and V is TRBV24-1; D may be TRBD1 (5 bases). The ends were cut back, 3 bases at V and 2 bases at J, with 13 bases in the middle. The CDR3 is 15 residues long. From germline, CDR1 is KGHDR and CDR2 SFDVKD. CDR3 residues: CATSDAVTVTYEQYF. CDR3 nucleotide sequence: TGTGCCACCAGTGATGCAGTGACAGTGACCTACGAGCAGTACTTC.

The chain links TRBV29-1 to TRBJ1-2, with TRBD1 as a possible D gene (5 bases). V lost 1 base and J 8 bases, leaving 14 bases between the germline ends. Germline CDR1 and CDR2: SQVTM and ANQGSEA. The CDR3 runs to 13 residues. The CDR3 nucleotides are TGCAGCGTTGAAGCGGGGGGAGGTGGAGGCTACACCTTC. Amino acid sequence: CSVEAGGGGGYTF.

This clonotype turned up a few times. The rearrangement joins TRBV30 to TRBJ2-2; D is uncertain. Germline CDR1 and CDR2: GTSNPN and SVGIG (reference sequence). Trimming took 2 bases from V and 10 from J, leaving 11 bases between them. This CDR3 spans 12 amino acids. As DNA, the CDR3 is TGTGCCTGGAGTCCCCTTTTAGAGGAGCTGTTTTTT. It yields the protein CAWSPLLEELFF.

This chain connects TRBV7-8 to TRBJ1-1, with D uncertain. V was trimmed by 6 bases and J by 3 bases, leaving 20 bases between them. Germline assignment: CDR1 SGHVS and CDR2 FQNEAQ. This CDR3 is built from 16 residues. CDR3 in amino acids: CASRLRTLQEDTEAFF. The CDR3, as DNA: TGTGCCAGCAGATTGCGGACGCTGCAGGAGGACACTGAAGCTTTCTTT.

The rearrangement joins TRBV6-1 to TRBJ2-1; 9 bases fit TRBD2. V shed 4 bases and J 7 bases; nucleotides not matched to a gene: 8. The CDR3 length is 15 residues. The germline V gene has CDR1 MNHNS and CDR2 SASEGT. The CDR3 DNA sequence: TGTGCCAGCAGTGTCATAGGGACTAGCCGAAATGAGCAGTTCTTC. Translating it yields CASSVIGTSRNEQFF.

This clonotype was counted between two and nine times. The V call is TRBV19, the J call TRBJ2-7; 9 bases agree with TRBD2. The CDR3 extends over 14 amino acids. Trimming took 5 bases from V and 3 from J; bases not matched to a gene: 5. The germline gives CDR1 LNHDA, CDR2 SQIVND (reference sequence). CDR3 sequence: CASSVAGVLYEQYF. CDR3 sequence (DNA): TGTGCCAGTAGTGTAGCGGGAGTCCTCTACGAGCAGTACTTC.

J is TRBJ2-5 and V is TRBV14; TRBD2 aligns across 13 bases. From germline, CDR1 is SGHDN and CDR2 FVKESK. J gave up 4 bases and V 4 bases, and 6 bases lay outside the gene matches. CDR3 length: 16 amino acids. CDR3 nucleotide sequence: TGTGCCAGCAGCCCCCAGACTAGCGGGGGGCGAGAGACCCAGTACTTC. Translated, it gives CASSPQTSGGRETQYF.

This clonotype was seen many times. The chain has TRBV3-1 and TRBJ2-1; D ambiguous. Between the trimmed V and J ends, which lost 1 base and 9 bases, there was a span of 4 bases. Germline V gene sequence: CDR1 LGHDT, CDR2 YNNKEL (reference sequence). This CDR3 region has 11 residues. The CDR3 spells CASSQGGEQFF. Here the CDR3 DNA reads TGTGCCAGCAGCCAAGGCGGTGAGCAGTTCTTC.

This clonotype was recorded once. V gene TRBV25-1 combines with J gene TRBJ2-3; 8 bases fit TRBD2. The V segment lost 3 bases and the J segment 2 bases; nucleotides outside the gene matches: 7. This CDR3 spans 16 amino acids. Germline CDR1 is MGHDK and CDR2 is SYGVNS. CDR3 coding DNA: TGTGCCAGCAGTGATAGCCTAGCGGGCACCACAGATACGCAGTATTTT. Translating gives CASSDSLAGTTDTQYF.

This clonotype was seen more than once but under ten times. The chain has TRBV7-8 and TRBJ2-1; 10 bases align to TRBD1. V was clipped by 4 bases and J by 4 bases; unmatched bases: 7. This CDR3 has 16 residues. The germline V gene encodes CDR1 SGHVS and CDR2 FQNEAQ. CDR3 protein: CASSSRQGARYNEQFF. The CDR3 bases are TGTGCCAGCAGCTCAAGACAGGGGGCGCGTTACAATGAGCAGTTCTTC.

This clonotype has more than one count but fewer than ten. This chain connects TRBV24-1 to TRBJ2-7, with D perhaps TRBD1 or TRBD2 (6 bases each). V was cut by 10 bases and J by 7 bases, with 16 bases left in between. The length of the CDR3 is 12 residues. Germline values: CDR1 KGHDR, CDR2 SFDVKD. CDR3: CATGTGRSEQYF. CDR3 DNA: TGTGCCACGGGTACAGGGAGGTCTGAGCAGTACTTC.

This clonotype was seen a handful of times. The chain uses TRBV7-6 and TRBJ2-3; perhaps TRBD2 as D (6 bases). The CDR3 is made up of 15 amino acids. Trimming took 1 base from V and 0 from J, leaving 8 bases between them. Germline V gives CDR1 SGHVS, CDR2 FNYEAQ. CDR3 loop: CASSLEGTSTDTQYF. For the CDR3, the DNA is TGTGCCAGCAGCTTAGAAGGGACTAGCACAGATACGCAGTATTTT.

A few counts support this clonotype. The chain combines TRBV4-1 with TRBJ2-6; D uncertain. V was pared by 3 bases and J by 0 bases, with 9 bases between. CDR1 and CDR2 (germline): MGHRA, YSYEKL. The length of the CDR3 is 16 residues. CDR3 nucleotides: TGCGCCAGCAGCCAGGATCGCGCCTCTGGGGCCAACGTCCTGACTTTC. The encoded protein is CASSQDRASGANVLTF.

The chain joins TRBV6-5 to TRBJ1-1; D unclear. CDR1 and CDR2 (germline): MNHEY, SVGAGI. Trimming removed 4 bases at V and 2 bases at J, with 11 bases between. This CDR3 comprises 14 residues. This CDR3 is CASSSPGRNTEAFF. The CDR3 DNA follows: TGTGCCAGCAGTTCTCCAGGACGTAACACTGAAGCTTTCTTT.